The next 13 T cell receptor beta chains were all read from a single sample in a study. Using its own MiXCR run on the 5' RACE reads, TCRdb lists one record per CDR3 protein. The data show about 40,000 distinct CDR3 sequences, approximately 17% seen once. Material for sequencing was naive CD4+ T cells sorted from a lymph node. The subset here: naive CD4+ T cells, CD4+CD45RA+CD25-. These receptors all stem from a female donor with breast cancer.

This clonotype has ten or more counts. The rearrangement links TRBV9 to TRBJ1-6; D is unresolved. Germline CDR1 and CDR2: SGDLS and YYNGEE. This CDR3 spans 16 amino acids. Trimming pared 0 bases from V and 7 bases from J, leaving 14 bases between. The CDR3 DNA reads as TGTGCCAGCAGCGTAGATGCCAGGTTGAAGAATTCACCCCTCCACTTT. Translation gives CASSVDARLKNSPLHF.

The chain has TRBV27 and TRBJ2-7; D gene unclear. Per germline, CDR1 MNHEY and CDR2 SMNVEV (reference sequence). There are 15 residues in the CDR3. V lost 5 bases and J lost 0, with 14 bases in between. CDR3 protein: CASSLQGVSSYEQYF. The CDR3 DNA is TGTGCCAGCAGTCTACAAGGAGTCTCCTCCTACGAGCAGTACTTC.

This clonotype was counted a few times. The J gene is TRBJ2-7, the V gene TRBV6-2 or TRBV6-3, with 9 bases identical to TRBD2. The ends lost 2 bases at V and 3 bases at J; junction bases unmatched: 14. Germline CDR1 and CDR2: MNHEY and SVGEGT. CDR3 length equals 18 residues. CDR3 loop: CASSYSQELAGPLYEQYF. In DNA, the CDR3 is TGTGCCAGCAGTTACAGTCAAGAGCTAGCGGGGCCTCTCTACGAGCAGTACTTC.

V and J are TRBV12-3 or TRBV12-4 and TRBJ2-3; 7 bases are a match to TRBD2. Trimming took 3 bases from V and 7 from J; bases not matched to a gene: 10. The CDR3 is made up of 15 amino acids. The DNA for the CDR3 is TGTGCCAGCAGTTTTCAAGCGGGACCGGGAAATACGCAGTATTTT. This sequence encodes CASSFQAGPGNTQYF.

This clonotype was picked up many times. Germline is not matched at one junction end, which may reflect a read error. The J gene is TRBJ2-5, the V gene TRBV7-7; no reliable D call. The germline V gene encodes CDR1 SSHAT and CDR2 FNYEAQ (reference sequence). The CDR3 totals 13 residues. CDR3 DNA sequence: TGTGCTAGCAGCTTACACGGACAAGAGACCCAGTACTTC. It is translated as CASSLHGQETQYF.

This clonotype turned up a few times. V is TRBV5-1 and J is TRBJ2-7; the match to TRBD1 covers 10 bases. The CDR3 covers 15 residues. Germline CDR1 reads SGHRS; CDR2 reads YFSETQ. Trimming took 4 bases from V and 2 from J; bases not matched to a gene: 6. CDR3 nucleotide sequence: TGCGCCAGCAGCCAACTGACAGGGGGCGCCTACGAGCAGTACTTC. It specifies CASSQLTGGAYEQYF.

This clonotype appeared a few times. The V and J genes are TRBV30 and TRBJ2-7; maybe TRBD1 (5 bases). V lost 0 bases and J lost 8, with 11 bases in between. The CDR3 totals 12 residues. The germline V gene has CDR1 GTSNPN and CDR2 SVGIG (reference sequence). The DNA of the CDR3 is TGTGCCTGGAGTGTATACCAGGGAAAGCAGTACTTC. Translation gives CAWSVYQGKQYF. Using reference TRBV30 and TRBJ2-7 for the parts outside the CDR3, the full variable domain is SQTIHQWPATLVQPVGSPLSLECTVEGTSNPNLYWYRQAAGRGLQLLFYSVGIGQISSEVPQNLSASRPQDRQFILSSKKLLLSDSGFYLCAWSVYQGKQYFGPGTRLTVT.

The rearrangement uses TRBV9 and TRBJ1-2, with D maybe TRBD1 (5 bases). Trimming took off 3 bases at V and 0 bases at J, with 12 bases between the two ends. The CDR3 spans 15 residues. The germline gives CDR1 SGDLS, CDR2 YYNGEE. DNA for the CDR3: TGTGCCAGCAGCGCATGGACAAGGGCTAACTATGGCTACACCTTC. Translation gives CASSAWTRANYGYTF.

Worth noting for this clonotype: A read error is possible here, since a much larger clone lies one base away. This chain connects TRBV24-1 to TRBJ2-3; maybe TRBD1 (6 bases). Germline V gene sequence: CDR1 KGHDR, CDR2 SFDVKD. The CDR3 totals 15 residues. Trimming left V 5 bases short and J 2 bases short, with 13 bases between. CDR3 bases: TGTGCCACCAGTGCTTGGGGGCGGATCACAGATACGCAGTATTTT. Translation: CATSAWGRITDTQYF.

This clonotype was found a few times. The V gene is TRBV5-1, the J gene TRBJ2-5; 8 nucleotides align to TRBD1. The V segment lost 3 bases and the J segment 4 bases; nucleotides outside the gene matches: 8. Germline assignment: CDR1 SGHRS and CDR2 YFSETQ. There are 15 residues in the CDR3. The CDR3 loop reads CASSSRTGKGETQYF. The CDR3 DNA reads TGCGCCAGCAGCTCACGGACAGGGAAAGGAGAGACCCAGTACTTC.

The chain joins TRBV5-1 to TRBJ1-1, with D unclear. Trimming stripped 2 bases from V and 6 bases from J, with 11 bases between. CDR1 is SGHRS and CDR2 is YFSETQ in the germline V gene. The CDR3 consists of 13 residues. CDR3 DNA: TGCGCCAGCAGCTTCGACCTTCGGGCTGAAGCTTTCTTT. This encodes CASSFDLRAEAFF.

Only a few counts were recorded for this clonotype. This sequence joins TRBV30 and TRBJ2-6; D is unclear. V gave up 2 bases and J gave up 2 bases, with 19 bases separating them. Germline CDR1 reads GTSNPN; CDR2 reads SVGIG (reference sequence). This CDR3 spans 18 amino acids. The CDR3 loop is CAWSRAHSLGAGANVLTF. The CDR3 DNA follows: TGTGCCTGGAGTCGGGCTCACTCTCTAGGTGCTGGGGCCAACGTCCTGACTTTC. Based on the CDR3 plus reference TRBV30 and TRBJ2-6, the full variable domain is SQTIHQWPATLVQPVGSPLSLECTVEGTSNPNLYWYRQAAGRGLQLLFYSVGIGQISSEVPQNLSASRPQDRQFILSSKKLLLSDSGFYLCAWSRAHSLGAGANVLTFGAGSRLTVL.

Within the sample, this clonotype is medium-sized. The chain carries TRBV20-1 and TRBJ1-2; D gene unclear. CDR3 length equals 12 residues. V gave up 0 bases and J gave up 6 bases, with 8 bases separating them. The germline V gene has CDR1 DFQATT and CDR2 SNEGSKA (reference sequence). CDR3 residues: CSARDREDGYTF. CDR3 coding DNA: TGCAGTGCTAGAGATCGGGAAGATGGCTACACCTTC.